This T cell receptor beta chain was sequenced in a study of CD8 T cells in ankylosing spondylitis. This clonotype was detected once. Its antigen is not identified. Construction of TCR beta libraries was performed using quantitative 5'-RACE with molecular barcodes. Each CDR3 protein gets one entry after TCRdb re-called the 5' RACE reads with MiXCR. The sample yields hundreds of thousands of distinct CDR3 sequences, 12% seen once. The ends were cut back, 6 bases at V and 5 bases at J, with 5 bases in the middle. The CDR3 runs 11 residues. Germline values: CDR1 MNHEY, CDR2 SMNVEV (reference sequence). Whole-study findings and limits: Blood of patients with ankylosing spondylitis appeared to be characterized by a TCR beta motif of several highly homologous variants. The authors found the disease-linked clones to be CD8+ and relatively rare in peripheral blood.

The chain uses TRBV27 and TRBJ2-1; the D is unclear. The sequenced sample consisted of blood, either unsorted or a sorted T cell fraction (not recorded which). The receptor was isolated from a male donor with ankylosing spondylitis. The CDR3 coding sequence is TGTGCCAGCAGACGAAACAATGAGCAGTTCTTC. Residues: CASRRNNEQFF.